This T cell receptor beta chain was obtained from a study of cytomegalovirus exposure and HLA in healthy donors. General study results and limits: HLA allele associations emerged for 17,000 or so TCR beta sequences in a later analysis, at 0.05 false discovery rate. An observed cluster of highly shared sequence variants was recorded as a likely sequencing artifact.

The V gene end was trimmed by 3 bases and the J gene end by 6 bases; junction bases not matched to a gene: 4. The CDR3 spans 15 residues. In germline, CDR1 is LNHDA, CDR2 SQIVND (reference sequence). As regards this clone: Its cognate antigen is unknown.

Donors sampled were nominally healthy, though unrecorded immune exposures were likely. With 60 Vbeta and 13 Jbeta primers, the PCR was carried out. This table comes from immunoSEQ multiplex PCR, and its TCRdb copy is limited to in-frame clones, with some not included. The sample shows roughly 130,000 clones, under 70% of them seen only once. This chain links TRBV19 with TRBJ1-6; 8 bases fit TRBD1. The source is a woman aged 60 to 75 in good health and CMV-seronegative. The source material was PBMCs. The DNA of the CDR3 is TGTGCCAGTAGTATCCCGACAGGGGCTAATTCACCCCTCCACTTT. It yields the protein CASSIPTGANSPLHF.